Each of the 18 T cell receptor beta chains below was sequenced from the same sample in a study of regulatory T cells in long-lasting Graves disease. Construction of TCR beta libraries relied on iRepertoire HTBI primers and on Arm-PCR targeting CDR3 regions. TCRdb passed the multiplex PCR reads through MiXCR, listing each CDR3 protein once. The table shows 410,000 or so distinct CDR3 sequences, with under 15% occurring only once. Documented time point: newly diagnosed GD, antithyroid drugs for less than 3 months. The authors made the TCR library using RNA they extracted from PBMCs. This sample also belongs to another study, concerning T cells in Graves' hyperthyroidism and ophthalmopathy.

Here the sequenced sample was peripheral blood mononuclear cells (PBMCs), taken at new diagnosis, from a patient treated with antithyroid drugs. The origin of the receptors is a woman in her twenties or thirties with Graves disease.

There are many counts of this clonotype. The V gene is TRBV3-1, the J gene TRBJ1-3; D uncertain. This CDR3 is built from 16 residues. The ends were cut back, 0 bases at V and 0 bases at J, with 9 bases in the middle. Germline V gene data show CDR1 as LGHDT and CDR2 as YNNKEL (reference sequence). For the CDR3, the DNA is TGTGCCAGCAGCCAAGAGCGGACGGTCTCTGGAAACACCATATATTTT. Its protein product is CASSQERTVSGNTIYF. Looking up the rest from reference TRBV3-1 and TRBJ1-3 gives the full variable domain: DTAVSQTPKYLVTQMGNDKSIKCEQNLGHDTMYWYKQDSKKFLKIMFSYNNKELIINETVPNRFSPKSPDKAHLNLHINSLELGDSAVYFCASSQERTVSGNTIYFGEGSWLTVV.

This clonotype was recorded many times. The chain joins TRBV11-3 to TRBJ1-2; unclear D gene. The CDR3 totals 18 residues. The ends were cut back, 5 bases at V and 0 bases at J, with 22 bases in the middle. Germline-derived CDR1 and CDR2 are SGHNT and YENEEA. CDR3 sequence: CASSERPGSENPNYGYTF. CDR3 nucleotides: TGTGCCAGCAGCGAAAGACCAGGCTCTGAAAATCCTAACTATGGCTACACCTTC.

This clonotype was seen just once. The chain links TRBV20-1 to TRBJ2-3, with 9 bases lining up with TRBD1. The CDR3 consists of 14 residues. Trimming cost V 2 bases and J 4 bases; bases outside gene matches: 4. From germline, CDR1 is DFQATT and CDR2 SNEGSKA (reference sequence). CDR3 DNA: TGCAGTGCTAGACCGGGACAGGGCGCAGATACGCAGTATTTT. Its translation: CSARPGQGADTQYF.

This sequence joins TRBV28 and TRBJ2-3, with 7 bases fitting TRBD1. CDR1 is MDHEN, CDR2 SYDVKM, per germline. J lost 4 bases, V lost 10 bases, and 8 bases had no gene match. The CDR3 is 13 residues long. The CDR3 nucleotides are TGTGCCATCAGGACCGACAGGGCAGATACGCAGTATTTT. It specifies CAIRTDRADTQYF.

This clonotype occurred a few times. V and J are TRBV28 and TRBJ2-7; D gene ambiguous. The CDR3 runs to 12 residues. Germline V gene lookup returns CDR1 MDHEN and CDR2 SYDVKM. V lost 5 bases to trimming and J lost 7 bases, with 12 bases between them. The CDR3 spells CASSAPPLEQYF. The CDR3 DNA reads TGTGCCAGCAGTGCCCCCCCCCTGGAGCAGTACTTC.

This clonotype appeared many times. This chain uses TRBV11-3 with TRBJ2-7; the match to TRBD2 covers 11 bases. Per germline, CDR1 SGHNT and CDR2 YENEEA. This CDR3 has 16 amino acids. Trimming removed 4 bases from V and 1 base from J; junction bases left unmatched: 6. CDR3 DNA: TGTGCCAGCAGCTCAGGGGGACTAGCGGATTCCTACGAGCAGTACTTC. Translating gives CASSSGGLADSYEQYF.

This clonotype was counted between two and nine times. This chain links TRBV19 with TRBJ1-5; D remains ambiguous. The CDR3 consists of 15 residues. Germline values: CDR1 LNHDA, CDR2 SQIVND (reference sequence). V dropped 0 bases and J dropped 8 bases, with 14 bases sitting between them. Here the CDR3 reads CASSIEGILSEPQHF. The CDR3 DNA reads TGTGCCAGTAGTATAGAGGGGATCCTCTCCGAGCCCCAGCATTTT.

This clonotype was counted many times. CDR3 protein: CASSRLAGVYNEQFF. In nucleotides, the CDR3 is TGTGCCAGCAGCCGGCTAGCGGGAGTATACAATGAGCAGTTCTTC. The V gene is TRBV12-3 or TRBV12-4, the J gene TRBJ2-1, with 10 positions matching TRBD2. The CDR3 length is 15 residues. The J segment lost 4 bases and the V segment lost 6 bases, leaving 6 bases of the junction unmatched.

This clonotype appeared many times. The chain's CDR3 is CASSYMRQGSAYEQYF. The DNA of the CDR3 is TGTGCCAGCAGCTATATGCGACAGGGGTCCGCGTACGAGCAGTACTTC. This chain joins TRBV7-9 and TRBJ2-7, with 8 bases aligning to TRBD1. The germline gives CDR1 SEHNR, CDR2 FQNEAQ (reference sequence). This CDR3 comprises 16 residues. V trimming: 4 bases; J trimming: 4 bases; junction bases outside the gene matches: 12.

The V and J genes are TRBV3-1 and TRBJ2-5; no clear D gene. Germline V CDR1 and CDR2: LGHDT, YNNKEL (reference sequence). Trimming cost V 4 bases and J 2 bases, with 17 bases left between them. The CDR3 loop spans 16 amino acids. The CDR3 DNA sequence: TGTGCCAGCAGCCCTACGCCCGGAGCTCGACAAGAGACCCAGTACTTC. As protein: CASSPTPGARQETQYF.

This rearrangement joins TRBV6-9 to TRBJ2-1; 12 bases line up with TRBD2. V shed 3 bases and J 7 bases; nucleotides not matched to a gene: 4. The CDR3 totals 15 residues. Germline values: CDR1 MNHGY, CDR2 SVAAGI. The CDR3 here is CASSYGTSGPNEQFF. CDR3 DNA sequence: TGTGCCAGCAGTTACGGGACTAGCGGGCCTAATGAGCAGTTCTTC.

This clonotype has ten or more counts. V and J are TRBV12-5 and TRBJ1-1; D remains ambiguous. V was shortened by 0 bases and J by 11 bases, with 13 bases between the two germline ends. In germline, CDR1 is LGHNT, CDR2 FRNRAP. This CDR3 contains 13 residues. The CDR3 nucleotides read TGTGCTAGTGGTTTGGTCAATGCTCCCCGGGCTTTCTTT. Its translation is CASGLVNAPRAFF. Full variable domain (rest looked up from reference TRBV12-5 and TRBJ1-1): DARVTQTPRHKVTEMGQEVTMRCQPILGHNTVFWYRQTMMQGLELLAYFRNRAPLDDSGMPKDRFSAEMPDATLATLKIQPSEPRDSAVYFCASGLVNAPRAFFGQGTRLTVV.

This clonotype was seen at least ten times. V gene TRBV20-1 combines with J gene TRBJ2-1; no definite D call. This CDR3 is 14 amino acids long. The germline V gene has CDR1 DFQATT and CDR2 SNEGSKA (reference sequence). With 0 bases removed from V and 6 bases from J, the gap between germline ends came to 12 bases. The CDR3 loop is CSARDSARVNEQFF. The CDR3, as DNA: TGCAGTGCTAGAGATTCCGCTAGGGTCAATGAGCAGTTCTTC.

This clonotype was seen only a few times. This chain joins TRBV11-1 and TRBJ1-2, with D unresolved. Trimming removed 5 bases from V and 8 bases from J, with 15 bases in between. This CDR3 spans 13 amino acids. Germline-derived CDR1 and CDR2 are SGHAT and FQDESV (reference sequence). In DNA form, the CDR3 reads TGTGCCAGCAGCCAGAACCGGGGTTGGGGCTACACCTTC. Translating gives CASSQNRGWGYTF.

Comments on this clonotype: Relative to the germline gene, one junction end is altered; a read error may explain this. This rearrangement joins TRBV19 to TRBJ2-1; 10 bases line up with TRBD2. The CDR3 is 15 residues long. The germline gives CDR1 LNHDA, CDR2 SQIVND (reference sequence). CDR3 in DNA: TGTGCCAGTAGTCTTATAGCGGGAGGTTCGAACGAGTTGCTCTTC. Residues: CASSLIAGGSNELLF.

The chain employs TRBV4-1 and TRBJ2-7; TRBD2 aligns across 8 bases. The CDR3 totals 14 residues. J lost 2 bases, V lost 0 bases, and 0 bases had no gene match. Germline V CDR1 and CDR2: MGHRA, YSYEKL. The CDR3 region is CASSQEAGAYEQYF. The DNA for the CDR3 is TGCGCCAGCAGCCAAGAAGCGGGGGCCTACGAGCAGTACTTC.

V and J are TRBV12-3 or TRBV12-4 and TRBJ2-1; 7 positions agree with TRBD2. The CDR3 length is 13 residues. V was clipped by 5 bases and J by 13 bases; unmatched bases: 11. The CDR3 region has the DNA TGTGCCAGCAGTGAACCTCCGGGACTATTACAGTTCTTC. Its protein is CASSEPPGLLQFF.

This clonotype turned up a few times. The chain employs TRBV30 and TRBJ1-1; no clear D gene. Germline V gene sequence: CDR1 GTSNPN, CDR2 SVGIG (reference sequence). Trimming cost V 4 bases and J 1 base, with 13 bases left between them. This CDR3 spans 14 amino acids. The CDR3 reads CAWIPGNPNTEAFF. CDR3 DNA: TGTGCCTGGATCCCGGGAAACCCGAACACTGAAGCTTTCTTT.